At least ten counts were recorded for the clone carrying this T cell receptor beta chain. V lost 1 base, J lost 0 bases, and 13 bases lay in between. The CDR3 covers 16 residues. Germline CDR1 reads DFQATT; CDR2 reads SNEGSKA (reference sequence). These data originate in a study of early T cells in non-severe SARS-CoV-2 infection. Unique molecular identifiers were added to individual cDNA molecules. TCRdb reprocessed the 5' RACE reads with MiXCR, giving one entry per CDR3 protein. The sample has about 30,000 distinct CDR3 sequences, approximately 5.2% seen once. The rearrangement uses TRBV20-1 and TRBJ2-4; D call uncertain. Sequencing was carried out using whole blood. This receptor was obtained from an adult who was a healthcare worker with PCR-confirmed SARS-CoV-2 infection or an uninfected control (not recorded which). The CDR3 sequence: CSARVQGTIAKNIQYF. CDR3 nucleotides: TGCAGTGCTAGAGTTCAAGGCACTATAGCCAAAAACATTCAGTACTTC.